This record concerns one T cell receptor beta chain sequence. Antigen: not known. Sequencing used immunoSEQ version 4 in survey mode. Repertoires were generated with immunoSEQ multiplex PCR, while TCRdb's copy carries only in-frame clones and drops some. Of about 7,000 clones in the sample, about 80% were seen once. The sample originates from a study of persistence of HIV-infected CD4 T cells. Stimulation used 8 to 10 ug/mL lysate from CMV-infected fibroblasts. Sorting of responding CD4+ T cells relied on upregulated CD40 ligand together with CD69. Trimming took 0 bases from V and 6 from J, leaving 20 bases between them. The CDR3 covers 16 residues. Germline lookup yields CDR1 GTSNPN and CDR2 SVGIG (reference sequence).

The sample consisted of CD4+ T cells sorted from PBMCs after approximately 19-hour stimulation, taken from a patient who received antiretroviral therapy. V and J are TRBV30 and TRBJ1-2; TRBD1 is a possible D gene (6 bases). This TCR derives from an adult woman with HIV who was CMV-seropositive. The CDR3 sequence: CAWSVPRLYREDGYTF. The CDR3 region has the DNA TGTGCCTGGAGTGTACCACGACTCTACAGGGAAGATGGCTACACCTTC. Using reference TRBV30 and TRBJ1-2 for the parts outside the CDR3, the full variable domain is SQTIHQWPATLVQPVGSPLSLECTVEGTSNPNLYWYRQAAGRGLQLLFYSVGIGQISSEVPQNLSASRPQDRQFILSSKKLLLSDSGFYLCAWSVPRLYREDGYTFGSGTRLTVV.